This entry lists 10 T cell receptor beta chains sequenced from one sample in a study of blood T cells in healthy people across ages. A second PCR of roughly 7 to 11 cycles used a sample-barcoded 5' primer and a J-beta primer mix. TCRdb re-called the 5' RACE reads through MiXCR, storing one row per CDR3 protein. The sample contains 800,000 to 900,000 distinct CDR3 sequences, less than 80% of which appear only once. Sequenced material: blood. These receptors came from a young man in good health.

The chain carries TRBV6-5 and TRBJ2-6; the D is unclear. Trimming stripped 6 bases from V and 0 bases from J, with 12 bases between. CDR3 length equals 16 residues. Germline V CDR1 and CDR2: MNHEY, SVGAGI. The CDR3 DNA reads TGTGCCAGCAGCCTATTAGGCAACTCTGGGGCCAACGTCCTGACTTTC. It encodes CASSLLGNSGANVLTF.

This clonotype was counted ten times or more. The gene calls are TRBV3-1 and TRBJ2-3, with D possibly being TRBD1 or TRBD2 (6 bases each). Germline V lookup: CDR1 LGHDT, CDR2 YNNKEL (reference sequence). V dropped 5 bases and J dropped 4 bases, with 7 bases sitting between them. The CDR3 loop spans 12 amino acids. CDR3 coding DNA: TGTGCCAGCAGCAGGGGGGCAGATACGCAGTATTTT. Amino acids: CASSRGADTQYF.

The CDR3 region is CASSLETSDTGELFF. As DNA, the CDR3 is TGTGCCAGCAGCTTAGAGACTTCCGACACCGGGGAGCTGTTTTTT. The chain joins TRBV7-2 to TRBJ2-2; D is ambiguous. The germline V gene encodes CDR1 SGHTA and CDR2 FQGNSA. The CDR3 has 15 amino acids. Trimming cost V 1 base and J 3 bases, with 9 bases left between them.

This chain uses TRBV7-8 with TRBJ2-1, with D perhaps TRBD1 or TRBD2 (5 bases each). Trimming removed 1 base at V and 5 bases at J, with 12 bases between. The CDR3 has 15 residues. CDR1 and CDR2 (germline): SGHVS, FQNEAQ. The CDR3 is CASSLVGVSDNEQFF. Here the CDR3 DNA reads TGTGCCAGCAGCTTAGTGGGGGTTAGCGACAATGAGCAGTTCTTC.

The chain couples TRBV7-6 to TRBJ2-3; TRBD1 might be the D (6 bases). The V gene's germline CDR1 is SGHVS and CDR2 FNYEAQ. The CDR3 extends over 15 amino acids. Deletions cut 1 base from V and 5 bases from J, with 13 bases between. CDR3 protein: CASSLEWGQGDTQYF. CDR3 nucleotide sequence: TGTGCCAGCAGCTTAGAGTGGGGGCAGGGAGATACGCAGTATTTT. The full variable domain, in which reference TRBV7-6 and TRBJ2-3 provide the parts outside the CDR3, is GAGVSQSPRYKVTKRGQDVALRCDPISGHVSLYWYRQALGQGPEFLTYFNYEAQQDKSGLPNDRFSAERPEGSISTLTIQRTEQRDSAMYRCASSLEWGQGDTQYFGPGTRLTVL.

The chain is built from TRBV7-2 and TRBJ2-7; D possibly matches TRBD1 or TRBD2 (5 bases each). Trimming removed 6 bases from V and 5 bases from J, with 14 bases in between. This CDR3 has 13 residues. Germline CDR1 SGHTA, CDR2 FQGNSA. CDR3 protein: CASRRPGRDEQYF. The CDR3 DNA follows: TGTGCCAGCAGACGTCCGGGGCGAGACGAGCAGTACTTC.

The chain couples TRBV20-1 to TRBJ2-3; 7 bases fit TRBD1. The V and J ends lost 6 bases and 5 bases, in that order; junction bases with no gene match: 5. CDR1 and CDR2 (germline): DFQATT, SNEGSKA (reference sequence). The CDR3 runs to 12 residues. CDR3 DNA sequence: TGCAGTGCACCGACAGGGCTAGATACGCAGTATTTT. Amino acid sequence: CSAPTGLDTQYF.

V is TRBV5-1 and J is TRBJ2-5; 8 bases match TRBD2. This CDR3 has 15 residues. The V gene end was trimmed by 2 bases and the J gene end by 1 base; junction bases not matched to a gene: 4. Germline assignment: CDR1 SGHRS and CDR2 YFSETQ. As DNA, the CDR3 is TGCGCCAGCAGCTTTCGGGGGGGATTCCAAGAGACCCAGTACTTC. Encoded protein: CASSFRGGFQETQYF.

There are a few counts of this clonotype. The chain is built from TRBV12-3 or TRBV12-4 and TRBJ2-5; no definite D call. The CDR3 extends over 14 amino acids. V was pared by 4 bases and J by 1 base, with 10 bases between. CDR3 protein: CASSSWRTQETQYF. The CDR3 region has the DNA TGTGCCAGCAGTTCTTGGCGGACCCAAGAGACCCAGTACTTC.

With regard to this clonotype: Likely a read error: the CDR3 ends without its conserved phenylalanine or tryptophan. This sequence joins TRBV12-3 or TRBV12-4 and TRBJ2-5; the D call may be TRBD1 or TRBD2 (6 bases each). Trimming cost V 6 bases and J 11 bases, with 25 bases left between them. CDR3 length: 15 amino acids. CDR3 loop: CASRPGTGANNEQYC. As DNA, the CDR3 is TGTGCCAGCAGGCCCGGAACGGGGGCCAACAATGAGCAGTACTGC.